This TCR beta chain originates from a study of T cell repertoires in cytomegalovirus infection. The wider study: CMV infection together with matching HLA type was indicated by public TCR beta signatures.

MiXCR, run by TCRdb on the reads, gives a single entry per CDR3 protein. The sample holds roughly 720,000 distinct CDR3 sequences, 35% to 45% seen once. The CDR3 covers 16 residues. The ends were cut back, 3 bases at V and 3 bases at J, with 14 bases in the middle. Study-wide results and caveats: The ex vivo response was dominated by HLA-C-restricted CMV-specific TCR beta clonotypes. Carriers of CMV plus the relevant HLA were identified by cumulative public TCR beta family frequency.

Only a few counts were recorded for this clonotype. Its specificity is not known. This receptor was taken from a human donor in good health (CMV status not recorded). Some clones in this sample may be carry-over from other donors' samples. The material sequenced was PBMCs. The V call is TRBV12-3 or TRBV12-4, the J call TRBJ2-2; the D is unclear. CDR3: CASSFLSLRDTGELFF. CDR3 DNA: TGTGCCAGCAGTTTCTTAAGCCTACGGGACACCGGGGAGCTGTTTTTT.